The 22 T cell receptor beta chains reported below all come from one sample, sequenced in a study of blood T cell repertoires in COVID-19. Method: immunoSEQ multiplex PCR; TCRdb's copy keeps in-frame clones and lacks some. This table holds 130,000 or so clones, around 83% found once. The sequencing sample was made of peripheral blood. These receptors were collected from a human donor in a cohort sampled during active COVID-19.

V usage is TRBV5-8 and J usage is TRBJ2-7, with D possibly TRBD1 on 7 matching bases. Germline V gene sequence: CDR1 SGHTS, CDR2 YDEGEE. V lost 2 bases to trimming and J lost 2 bases, with 14 bases between them. The CDR3 is made up of 15 amino acids. The CDR3 is CASSLRQGGPYEQYF. DNA of the CDR3: TGTGCCAGCAGCTTACGCCAGGGGGGCCCCTACGAGCAGTACTTC.

The genes are TRBV24-1 and TRBJ2-3, with D possibly being TRBD1 (6 bases). Trimming took off 1 base at V and 4 bases at J, with 14 bases between the two ends. Germline V CDR1 and CDR2: KGHDR, SFDVKD. The CDR3 has 16 amino acids. CDR3 region: CATSDLRGGGADTQYF. CDR3 sequence (DNA): TGTGCCACCAGTGATTTAAGAGGGGGTGGAGCAGATACGCAGTATTTT.

The chain uses TRBV4-1 and TRBJ1-1; possibly TRBD1 for D (6 bases). CDR1 MGHRA and CDR2 YSYEKL come from the germline V gene. Trimming left V 0 bases short and J 1 base short, with 9 bases between. CDR3 size: 15 residues. The CDR3 here is CASSQEVRGNTEAFF. The CDR3 DNA is TGCGCCAGCAGCCAAGAGGTCAGGGGGAACACTGAAGCTTTCTTT.

The chain recombines TRBV6-2 or TRBV6-3 with TRBJ2-6; 7 bases align to TRBD1. In germline, CDR1 is MNHEY, CDR2 SVGEGT. J lost 0 bases, V lost 5 bases, and 10 bases had no gene match. The CDR3 runs to 18 residues. The DNA for the CDR3 is TGTGCCAGCAGTACCCCGGGACAGTTCGTCTCTGGGGCCAACGTCCTGACTTTC. Amino acids: CASSTPGQFVSGANVLTF.

The chain has TRBV7-2 and TRBJ2-7, with D possibly TRBD1 on 6 matching bases. CDR3 length equals 15 residues. Looked up from germline, CDR1 is SGHTA and CDR2 is FQGNSA. Trimming shortened V by 5 bases and J by 4 bases, and 18 bases separated the two germline ends. The CDR3 protein is CASSRGQGLRYEQYF. The CDR3 DNA sequence: TGTGCCAGCAGCCGGGGACAAGGCCTTAGATACGAGCAGTACTTC.

On this clone: Other DNA variants within this sample encode the same CDR3. The genes are TRBV19 and TRBJ2-5; TRBD1 is a possible D gene (5 bases). Germline CDR1 and CDR2: LNHDA and SQIVND (reference sequence). V was trimmed by 5 bases and J by 5 bases, leaving 9 bases between them. The CDR3 runs to 12 residues. The CDR3 sequence is CASSQGWETQYF. CDR3 nucleotide sequence: TGTGCCAGTAGTCAGGGTTGGGAGACCCAGTACTTC.

The gene calls are TRBV2 and TRBJ2-1, with D perhaps matching TRBD1 (5 bases). Germline values: CDR1 SNHLY, CDR2 FYNNEI. The length of the CDR3 is 15 residues. The V gene lost 6 bases and the J gene lost 6 bases, with 18 bases spanning the gap. CDR3 protein: CASRATVLVINEQFF. The CDR3 bases are TGTGCCAGCAGGGCGACAGTATTGGTCATCAATGAGCAGTTCTTC.

The chain is built from TRBV27 and TRBJ2-3; D gene ambiguous. V was shortened by 7 bases and J by 0 bases, with 8 bases between the two germline ends. There are 13 residues in the CDR3. CDR1 and CDR2 (germline): MNHEY, SMNVEV (reference sequence). CDR3 sequence: CASKVLSTDTQYF. The CDR3 region has the DNA TGTGCCAGCAAAGTACTTAGCACAGATACGCAGTATTTT.

V gene TRBV11-2 combines with J gene TRBJ2-1; 12 nucleotides match TRBD2. V shed 4 bases and J 7 bases; nucleotides not matched to a gene: 5. CDR1 and CDR2 (germline): SGHAT, FQNNGV. The length of the CDR3 is 15 residues. The DNA for the CDR3 is TGTGCCAGCAGCTCACTAGCGGGAGGCTTTAATGAGCAGTTCTTC. It codes for CASSSLAGGFNEQFF.

This clone was seen just once. This chain uses TRBV28 with TRBJ2-1; 9 nucleotides line up with TRBD2. From germline, CDR1 is MDHEN and CDR2 SYDVKM. The V gene end was trimmed by 3 bases and the J gene end by 2 bases; junction bases not matched to a gene: 14. The CDR3 is made up of 19 amino acids. CDR3 in DNA: TGTGCCAGCAGTTTTGCGGTCAGTAGCGGGAGAGGGACCTACAATGAGCAGTTCTTC. Residues: CASSFAVSSGRGTYNEQFF.

The V and J genes are TRBV5-6 and TRBJ2-7; no definite D call. Germline loops: CDR1 SGHDT, CDR2 YYEEEE. This CDR3 region has 13 residues. The V end was cut by 1 base, the J end by 0 bases, with 5 bases between. This chain's CDR3 is CASSLYFSYEQYF. The CDR3 nucleotides read TGTGCCAGCAGCTTGTATTTCTCCTACGAGCAGTACTTC. Full variable domain (remainder filled in from reference TRBV5-6 and TRBJ2-7): DAGVTQSPTHLIKTRGQQVTLRCSPKSGHDTVSWYQQALGQGPQFIFQYYEEEERQRGNFPDRFSGHQFPNYSSELNVNALLLGDSALYLCASSLYFSYEQYFGPGTRLTVT.

The rearrangement links TRBV7-2 to TRBJ2-5; D is possibly TRBD2 (6 bases). Trimming stripped 3 bases from V and 1 base from J, with 12 bases between. The CDR3 totals 15 residues. Germline CDR1 reads SGHTA; CDR2 reads FQGNSA. Written as DNA, the CDR3 is TGTGCCAGCAGCTTTCCTATCGGGGGCCAAGAGACCCAGTACTTC. Its translation is CASSFPIGGQETQYF.

V usage is TRBV7-3 and J usage is TRBJ2-1, with TRBD1 matching over 9 bases. From germline, CDR1 is SGHTA and CDR2 FQGTGA. The CDR3 loop spans 15 amino acids. Losses at the gene ends were 5 bases for V and 5 bases for J; bases not matched to a gene: 7. For the CDR3, the DNA is TGTGCCAGCAGCGAAACAGGGGGCCTTGACAATGAGCAGTTCTTC. This sequence encodes CASSETGGLDNEQFF.

This clone was recorded only once. The chain has TRBV15 and TRBJ1-4, with 10 positions matching TRBD1. The germline V gene encodes CDR1 LNHNV and CDR2 YYDKDF (reference sequence). The CDR3 consists of 14 residues. Trimming removed 8 bases from V and 0 bases from J; junction bases left unmatched: 0. The CDR3 DNA reads TGTGCCACCGGGACAGGGGCAACTAATGAAAAACTGTTTTTT. Translated, it gives CATGTGATNEKLFF.

The chain joins TRBV6-5 to TRBJ2-7, with D tentatively TRBD1 (7 bases). V dropped 6 bases and J dropped 3 bases, with 18 bases sitting between them. Looked up from germline, CDR1 is MNHEY and CDR2 is SVGAGI. The CDR3 sequence is 15 residues long. CDR3 amino acids: CASRDPGDSDYEQYF. The CDR3 DNA reads as TGTGCCAGCAGAGACCCGGGGGACAGTGACTACGAGCAGTACTTC.

In DNA form, the CDR3 reads TGTGCCTGGAGTGTATGGCAGGGGGCAAGGGAGCAGTACTTC. Its protein product is CAWSVWQGAREQYF. V gene TRBV30 combines with J gene TRBJ2-7, with 8 bases aligning to TRBD1. Trimming took 0 bases from V and 7 from J; bases not matched to a gene: 8. CDR1 is GTSNPN, CDR2 SVGIG, per germline (reference sequence). This CDR3 has 14 residues.

The gene calls are TRBV2 and TRBJ1-5; possibly TRBD1 for D (6 bases). This CDR3 is built from 16 residues. Between the trimmed V and J ends, which lost 6 bases and 0 bases, there was a span of 15 bases. The germline gives CDR1 SNHLY, CDR2 FYNNEI. The CDR3: CASSPGQMYSNQPQHF. In DNA form, the CDR3 reads TGTGCCAGCAGCCCAGGACAGATGTATAGCAATCAGCCCCAGCATTTT. The whole variable domain, filled in from reference TRBV2 and TRBJ1-5, reads EPEVTQTPSHQVTQMGQEVILRCVPISNHLYFYWYRQILGQKVEFLVSFYNNEISEKSEIFDDQFSVERPDGSNFTLKIRSTKLEDSAMYFCASSPGQMYSNQPQHFGDGTRLSIL.

This chain links TRBV11-3 with TRBJ2-2; 8 positions agree with TRBD2. This CDR3 has 16 amino acids. J was trimmed by 6 bases and V by 1 base; bases with no gene match: 7. Germline V CDR1 and CDR2: SGHNT, YENEEA. The CDR3 loop reads CASSLGGSGKSGELFF. For the CDR3, the DNA is TGTGCCAGCAGCTTAGGAGGTAGCGGGAAGTCCGGGGAGCTGTTTTTT.

The chain couples TRBV13 to TRBJ2-1, with 7 nucleotides matching TRBD2. V shed 4 bases, J shed 9 bases, and the junction held 18 bases outside the gene matches. CDR1 is PRHDT and CDR2 is FYEKMQ in the germline V gene (reference sequence). The CDR3 is 17 amino acids. This CDR3 reads CASSSLSGERDRTEQFF. In DNA, the CDR3 is TGTGCCAGCAGCTCCCTTAGTGGCGAGCGGGACCGAACTGAGCAGTTCTTC.

The chain uses TRBV18 and TRBJ1-4, with D perhaps matching TRBD1 (5 bases). Trimming took off 4 bases at V and 8 bases at J, with 14 bases between the two ends. The CDR3 is made up of 14 amino acids. CDR1 and CDR2 from the germline V gene are KGHSH and LQKENI. The DNA for the CDR3 is TGTGCCAGCTCACAAACGGGGGGATACGAAAAACTGTTTTTT. This translates into CASSQTGGYEKLFF.

This clone turned up a few times. The chain joins TRBV30 to TRBJ1-5; TRBD1 aligns across 8 bases. V lost 5 bases, J lost 7 bases, and 10 bases stayed unmatched. The CDR3 has 14 amino acids. The germline CDR1 and CDR2 sequences are GTSNPN and SVGIG (reference sequence). The CDR3 DNA reads TGTGCCTGGGGATACCAGGGGGCTTCACAGCCCCAGCATTTT. Translation gives CAWGYQGASQPQHF.

This chain joins TRBV7-8 and TRBJ2-2; 7 bases map to TRBD2. After removal of 6 bases from V and 0 bases from J, the junction contained 7 bases not matched to a gene. The germline V gene encodes CDR1 SGHVS and CDR2 FQNEAQ. This CDR3 has 16 amino acids. CDR3 nucleotide sequence: TGTGCCAGCAGGGATCCTGGACTAGCGAACACCGGGGAGCTGTTTTTT. Amino acids: CASRDPGLANTGELFF.